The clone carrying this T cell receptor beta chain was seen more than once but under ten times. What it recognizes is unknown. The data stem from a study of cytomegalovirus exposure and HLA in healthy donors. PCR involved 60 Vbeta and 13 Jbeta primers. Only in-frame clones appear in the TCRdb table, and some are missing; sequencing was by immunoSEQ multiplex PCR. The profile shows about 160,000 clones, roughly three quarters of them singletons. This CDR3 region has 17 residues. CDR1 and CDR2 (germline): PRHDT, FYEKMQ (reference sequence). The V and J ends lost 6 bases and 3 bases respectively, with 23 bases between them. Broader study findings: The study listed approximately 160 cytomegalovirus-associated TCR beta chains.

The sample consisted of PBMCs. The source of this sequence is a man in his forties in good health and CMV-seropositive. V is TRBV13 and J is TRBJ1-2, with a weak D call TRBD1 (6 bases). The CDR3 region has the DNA TGTGCCAGCAGGGATGCTACCGGGACAAAGGAAGACTATGGCTACACCTTC. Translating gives CASRDATGTKEDYGYTF.